This T cell receptor beta chain was identified in a study of OX40 agonist ivuxolimab in advanced cancers. In the study overall: Each dose-escalation patient presented with hepatocellular carcinoma, melanoma, renal cell or head and neck cancer. The study reported partial responses in three patients: one hepatocellular carcinoma, two cutaneous melanoma.

The repertoire was sequenced with immunoSEQ multiplex PCR; TCRdb's copy has only in-frame clones and lacks some. The sample yields 65,000 to 95,000 clones, 89% seen once. This clone was recorded a few times. Antigen: not known. The CDR3 is made up of 13 amino acids. Germline-derived CDR1 and CDR2 are SQVTM and ANQGSEA. V dropped 7 bases and J dropped 5; count of bases not matched to a gene: 7. Whole-study results and caveats: At doses 0.1 to 3.0 mg/kg, CD4+ and CD8+ clones expanded.

The TCR comes from an adult with an advanced solid tumor such as melanoma, head and neck, liver or kidney cancer. The chain links TRBV29-1 to TRBJ2-5, with 10 positions matching TRBD1. Sample: CD4+ or CD8+ T cells sorted from blood, taken in a trial of the OX40 agonist ivuxolimab. CDR3 region: CSGGQGSTETQYF. The CDR3 DNA reads TGCAGCGGGGGACAGGGGAGTACGGAGACCCAGTACTTC.